Presented here are 30 T cell receptor beta chains from one specimen sequenced in a study of long-term antiretroviral therapy in people with HIV. Investigators performed immunoSEQ version v3.0 at survey level. Using immunoSEQ multiplex PCR, the repertoire was profiled, and TCRdb retains in-frame clones only, with some absent. The repertoire has about 33,000 clones, around 96% of them found once; the top ten carry around 2%. The sequencing used unsorted PBMCs, collected approximately 6.5 years after starting antiretroviral therapy. The receptors here all came from a man in his thirties or forties with HIV.

J is TRBJ2-7 and V is TRBV19; maybe TRBD2 (6 bases). Trimming left V 6 bases short and J 4 bases short, with 16 bases between. CDR1 is LNHDA, CDR2 SQIVND, per germline (reference sequence). This CDR3 comprises 14 residues. The CDR3 sequence is CASSPPGLFYEQYF. The CDR3 DNA sequence: TGTGCCAGTAGCCCACCGGGACTCTTTTACGAGCAGTACTTC.

The rearrangement joins TRBV18 to TRBJ1-1, with D possibly TRBD1 on 6 matching bases. Germline V gene lookup returns CDR1 KGHSH and CDR2 LQKENI. The length of the CDR3 is 17 residues. The V gene lost 6 bases and the J gene lost 1 base, with 21 bases spanning the gap. CDR3 amino acids: CASSTGRGGAPNTEAFF. The CDR3 DNA sequence: TGTGCCAGCTCGACGGGCCGAGGGGGGGCTCCGAACACTGAAGCTTTCTTT. The variable domain in full, completed from reference TRBV18 and TRBJ1-1, reads NAGVMQNPRHLVRRRGQEARLRCSPMKGHSHVYWYRQLPEEGLKFMVYLQKENIIDESGMPKERFSAEFPKEGPSILRIQQVVRGDSAAYFCASSTGRGGAPNTEAFFGQGTRLTVV.

V and J are TRBV30 and TRBJ2-7; D might be TRBD2 (5 bases). The germline V and J ends were trimmed by 3 bases and 5 bases, with 11 bases remaining between them. The CDR3 is 12 amino acids. Germline CDR1 reads GTSNPN; CDR2 reads SVGIG (reference sequence). Written as DNA, the CDR3 is TGTGCCTGGAGCCCTACGCGGGACGAGCAGTACTTC. Translating gives CAWSPTRDEQYF.

This chain uses TRBV6-1 with TRBJ2-2, with TRBD2 matching 7 bases. The CDR3 has 16 residues. The junction had 10 bases not matched to a gene; V was cut back by 4 bases and J by 5 bases. Germline V lookup: CDR1 MNHNS, CDR2 SASEGT. The CDR3 loop reads CASSAPSGGRTGELFF. The CDR3, as DNA: TGTGCCAGCAGTGCCCCCTCGGGAGGTAGAACCGGGGAGCTGTTTTTT.

The rearrangement uses TRBV7-9 and TRBJ1-2; TRBD1 matches 8 bases. After removal of 5 bases from V and 10 bases from J, the junction contained 9 bases not matched to a gene. CDR1 is SEHNR, CDR2 FQNEAQ, per germline (reference sequence). The CDR3 totals 13 residues. CDR3 in amino acids: CASSPTGEKAYTF. In DNA, the CDR3 is TGTGCCAGCAGCCCGACAGGGGAAAAAGCCTACACCTTC.

The DNA for the CDR3 is TGTGCCAGCAGCCCCCGTCCAGGAACCTACAATGAGCAGTTCTTC. This translates into CASSPRPGTYNEQFF. The chain joins TRBV7-8 to TRBJ2-1, with no clear D. V lost 5 bases to trimming and J lost 2 bases, with 13 bases between them. CDR1 and CDR2 (germline): SGHVS, FQNEAQ. This CDR3 comprises 15 residues.

This chain links TRBV7-2 with TRBJ2-6; D not resolved. V lost 5 bases and J lost 0, with 20 bases in between. This CDR3 is built from 19 residues. CDR1 and CDR2 (germline): SGHTA, FQGNSA. This CDR3 reads CASSPIRQSTSSGANVLTF. As DNA, the CDR3 is TGTGCCAGCAGCCCTATTAGGCAGTCTACTTCCTCTGGGGCCAACGTCCTGACTTTC.

V gene TRBV6-6 combines with J gene TRBJ2-4, with 7 positions matching TRBD1. CDR1 and CDR2 from the germline V gene are MNHNY and SVGAGI (reference sequence). This CDR3 has 16 residues. With V trimmed by 8 bases and J by 0 bases, 10 bases remained unmatched. The CDR3, as DNA: TGTGCCAGCCCCGAGACACAGGGGACAGCCAAAAACATTCAGTACTTC. This sequence encodes CASPETQGTAKNIQYF.

V usage is TRBV19 and J usage is TRBJ1-1; D perhaps matches TRBD1 (6 bases). V lost 10 bases to trimming and J lost 5 bases, with 14 bases between them. The CDR3 covers 12 residues. Germline CDR1 LNHDA, CDR2 SQIVND (reference sequence). CDR3 nucleotides: TGTGCCACCCTAACCCAGGGGACTGAAGCTTTCTTT. As protein: CATLTQGTEAFF. Using reference TRBV19 and TRBJ1-1 for the parts outside the CDR3, the full variable domain is DGGITQSPKYLFRKEGQNVTLSCEQNLNHDAMYWYRQDPGQGLRLIYYSQIVNDFQKGDIAEGYSVSREKKESFPLTVTSAQKNPTAFYLCATLTQGTEAFFGQGTRLTVV.

J is TRBJ1-5 and V is TRBV25-1, with 10 bases fitting TRBD1. Per the germline V gene, CDR1 is MGHDK and CDR2 is SYGVNS. After removal of 4 bases from V and 2 bases from J, the junction contained 2 bases not matched to a gene. This CDR3 comprises 15 residues. The CDR3 coding sequence is TGTGCCAGCAGTGGAGGGACAGGGGGCAATCAGCCCCAGCATTTT. It specifies CASSGGTGGNQPQHF.

The rearrangement joins TRBV15 to TRBJ2-2; D may be TRBD2 (7 bases). V lost 5 bases and J lost 1, with 11 bases in between. Germline assignment: CDR1 LNHNV and CDR2 YYDKDF (reference sequence). There are 15 residues in the CDR3. CDR3 DNA: TGTGCCACCAGCGGGGGGGGGCAGAACACCGGGGAGCTGTTTTTT. Its translation: CATSGGGQNTGELFF.

V usage is TRBV7-3 and J usage is TRBJ2-1; tentatively, D is TRBD1 or TRBD2 (5 bases each). This CDR3 has 15 residues. Trimming pared 4 bases from V and 4 bases from J, leaving 14 bases between. CDR1 SGHTA and CDR2 FQGTGA come from the germline V gene. CDR3 protein: CASSSDRDEYNEQFF. CDR3 in DNA: TGTGCCAGCAGCTCTGACCGGGACGAGTACAATGAGCAGTTCTTC.

The rearrangement uses TRBV19 and TRBJ2-1, with TRBD2 as a possible D gene (7 bases). The CDR3 extends over 14 amino acids. From germline, CDR1 is LNHDA and CDR2 SQIVND (reference sequence). Trimming cost V 6 bases and J 4 bases, with 13 bases left between them. The DNA for the CDR3 is TGTGCCAGTAGCGGGGGGCGGGGGTACAATGAGCAGTTCTTC. Residues: CASSGGRGYNEQFF.

This clone showed up just once. The chain couples TRBV10-3 to TRBJ2-2; D may be TRBD2 (6 bases). The ends were cut back, 2 bases at V and 6 bases at J, with 13 bases in the middle. This CDR3 is 15 amino acids long. The germline gives CDR1 ENHRY, CDR2 SYGVKD. In DNA form, the CDR3 reads TGTGCCATCAGTGAGGTAGCGGCGGGTTCCGGGGAGCTGTTTTTT. Protein sequence: CAISEVAAGSGELFF.

This clone appeared a single time. This chain joins TRBV2 and TRBJ2-5, with D tentatively TRBD2 (6 bases). V gave up 6 bases and J gave up 0 bases, with 8 bases separating them. This CDR3 has 13 residues. Germline V gene data show CDR1 as SNHLY and CDR2 as FYNNEI. This chain's CDR3 is CASSRDYQETQYF. For the CDR3, the DNA is TGTGCCAGCAGCCGGGACTACCAAGAGACCCAGTACTTC.

The rearrangement uses TRBV5-1 and TRBJ1-1; 7 bases agree with TRBD1. CDR1 and CDR2 from the germline V gene are SGHRS and YFSETQ. The CDR3 length is 14 residues. V was clipped by 4 bases and J by 6 bases; unmatched bases: 9. The CDR3 bases are TGCGCCAGCAGCCCGCGGGACAGTGGGTCTGAAGCTTTCTTT. Protein product: CASSPRDSGSEAFF.

The chain employs TRBV2 and TRBJ1-5, with 7 bases identical to TRBD1. Germline V gene sequence: CDR1 SNHLY, CDR2 FYNNEI. With V trimmed by 9 bases and J by 0 bases, 5 bases remained unmatched. The CDR3 sequence is 14 residues long. The CDR3 DNA follows: TGTGCCAGAGGGGGCAGGGATAGCAATCAGCCCCAGCATTTT. Translating it yields CARGGRDSNQPQHF.

The CDR3 sequence: CASSETDLGGGMETQYF. Here the CDR3 DNA reads TGTGCCAGCAGTGAAACGGACTTAGGGGGGGGTATGGAGACCCAGTACTTC. The rearrangement uses TRBV2 and TRBJ2-5; D is possibly TRBD2 (7 bases). Trimming removed 2 bases from V and 5 bases from J, with 21 bases in between. Germline V gives CDR1 SNHLY, CDR2 FYNNEI. CDR3 length equals 17 residues. Filled out from reference TRBV2 and TRBJ2-5, the complete variable domain reads EPEVTQTPSHQVTQMGQEVILRCVPISNHLYFYWYRQILGQKVEFLVSFYNNEISEKSEIFDDQFSVERPDGSNFTLKIRSTKLEDSAMYFCASSETDLGGGMETQYFGPGTRLLVL.

V is TRBV5-4 and J is TRBJ2-7, with 7 bases matching TRBD2. Germline V gene data show CDR1 as SGHNT and CDR2 as YYREEE (reference sequence). CDR3 length equals 15 residues. V was pared by 4 bases and J by 6 bases, with 13 bases of the junction left unmatched. The CDR3 here is CASSPGGLVSIEQYF. The CDR3 DNA reads TGTGCCAGCAGCCCGGGCGGACTAGTATCCATCGAGCAGTACTTC.

This clone was seen only once. The chain has TRBV19 and TRBJ2-1, with 7 bases lining up with TRBD1. Germline CDR1 reads LNHDA; CDR2 reads SQIVND (reference sequence). After removal of 2 bases from V and 4 bases from J, the junction contained 5 bases not matched to a gene. The CDR3 totals 15 residues. In nucleotides, the CDR3 is TGTGCCAGTAGTATACCTAGGGGGCTATACAATGAGCAGTTCTTC. Protein product: CASSIPRGLYNEQFF.

Here the CDR3 reads CASNQGHEQYF. The CDR3 DNA reads as TGTGCCAGCAACCAGGGCCACGAGCAGTACTTC. The chain links TRBV2 to TRBJ2-7, with D tentatively TRBD1 (5 bases). Germline loops: CDR1 SNHLY, CDR2 FYNNEI. Trimming removed 7 bases from V and 5 bases from J, with 9 bases in between. The CDR3 is made up of 11 amino acids.

V and J are TRBV7-8 and TRBJ1-1, with 7 bases fitting TRBD1. The CDR3 length is 15 residues. The J segment lost 6 bases and the V segment lost 5 bases, leaving 12 bases of the junction unmatched. CDR1 SGHVS and CDR2 FQNEAQ come from the germline V gene. CDR3 in amino acids: CASSEGQAMYAEAFF. The DNA of the CDR3 is TGTGCCAGCAGCGAAGGACAGGCGATGTACGCTGAAGCTTTCTTT.

This sequence joins TRBV7-2 and TRBJ2-1; no firm D call. The CDR3 has 14 residues. Germline values: CDR1 SGHTA, CDR2 FQGNSA. The V gene lost 2 bases and the J gene lost 7 bases, with 12 bases spanning the gap. CDR3 DNA: TGTGCCAGCAGCTTATTAGGCGGCACAAATGAGCAGTTCTTC. As protein: CASSLLGGTNEQFF.

The chain recombines TRBV7-8 with TRBJ1-3; D not resolved. CDR3 length: 15 residues. Germline CDR1 and CDR2: SGHVS and FQNEAQ. V lost 4 bases and J lost 0, with 10 bases in between. The CDR3 nucleotides are TGTGCCAGCAGCTCATCAGAACACTCTGGAAACACCATATATTTT. It translates to CASSSSEHSGNTIYF.

The CDR3 sequence is CASSLEPGRDEAFF. CDR3 bases: TGTGCCAGCAGCTTAGAGCCGGGCCGGGATGAAGCTTTCTTT. The V call is TRBV7-2, the J call TRBJ1-1; D remains ambiguous. V was clipped by 1 base and J by 7 bases, with 13 bases between them. The germline V gene encodes CDR1 SGHTA and CDR2 FQGNSA. The CDR3 runs 14 residues.

The chain links TRBV9 to TRBJ2-5, with unresolved D. Germline values: CDR1 SGDLS, CDR2 YYNGEE. Trimming pared 0 bases from V and 1 base from J, leaving 10 bases between. This CDR3 comprises 15 residues. CDR3 protein: CASSVGPGGQETQYF. DNA for the CDR3: TGTGCCAGCAGCGTAGGTCCAGGTGGCCAAGAGACCCAGTACTTC.

The chain couples TRBV4-1 to TRBJ1-1; D is unclear. The V end lost 1 base, the J end lost 6 bases, and 15 bases lay between the germline ends. Germline CDR1 MGHRA, CDR2 YSYEKL. The CDR3 covers 15 residues. CDR3 nucleotide sequence: TGCGCCAGCAGCCAAGGGGCCTTCAAGGCGGCTGAAGCTTTCTTT. It specifies CASSQGAFKAAEAFF.

The V gene is TRBV10-3, the J gene TRBJ1-2; perhaps TRBD1 as D (6 bases). V lost 10 bases and J 7 bases, leaving 25 bases between the germline ends. Germline V lookup: CDR1 ENHRY, CDR2 SYGVKD. The CDR3 covers 15 residues. This CDR3 is CATQPDGQSKPGYTF. The CDR3 DNA reads as TGTGCCACCCAACCGGATGGACAGTCAAAGCCTGGCTACACCTTC.

V and J are TRBV13 and TRBJ1-1; 7 positions agree with TRBD1. V was pared by 7 bases and J by 8 bases, with 10 bases of the junction left unmatched. This CDR3 contains 13 residues. Germline lookup yields CDR1 PRHDT and CDR2 FYEKMQ (reference sequence). The CDR3 loop reads CASTQGQGVEAFF. The CDR3 nucleotides are TGTGCCAGCACCCAGGGCCAGGGGGTAGAAGCTTTCTTT.

This chain uses TRBV9 with TRBJ2-1; perhaps TRBD1 as D (5 bases). Germline V CDR1 and CDR2: SGDLS, YYNGEE. Trimming took off 5 bases at V and 1 base at J, with 7 bases between the two ends. CDR3 size: 13 residues. Written as DNA, the CDR3 is TGTGCCAGCAGTCAGGGATCCTACAATGAGCAGTTCTTC. Protein: CASSQGSYNEQFF.